Below are 7 T cell receptor beta chains sequenced from a single sample in a study of radiation and T cells in renal cell carcinoma. Documented time point: baseline pretreatment blood. Treatment: 15 Gy SBRT to primary tumor, nephrectomy 4 weeks later. Produced via immunoSEQ multiplex PCR; TCRdb's table is partial and in-frame only. The sample has roughly 100,000 clones; 70% to 85% are singletons. The source was blood, collected from a patient whose treatment included radiotherapy and nephrectomy. The receptor set was obtained from a man between 60 and 75 years old with renal cell carcinoma.

The V and J genes are TRBV7-9 and TRBJ1-1; D might be TRBD1 (6 bases). From germline, CDR1 is SEHNR and CDR2 FQNEAQ (reference sequence). Trimming removed 5 bases from V and 2 bases from J, with 15 bases in between. The CDR3 has 15 residues. CDR3 in DNA: TGTGCCAGCAGCCCCGGGGGGGGCCTAAACACTGAAGCTTTCTTT. It yields the protein CASSPGGGLNTEAFF.

The chain has TRBV7-2 and TRBJ2-7, with TRBD2 as a possible D gene (5 bases). Trimming took 3 bases from V and 3 from J, leaving 15 bases between them. CDR3 length: 15 amino acids. CDR1 is SGHTA and CDR2 is FQGNSA in the germline V gene. This CDR3 reads CASSFIGSLNYEQYF. CDR3 nucleotide sequence: TGTGCCAGCAGCTTTATAGGGAGTCTGAACTACGAGCAGTACTTC.

This chain joins TRBV7-6 and TRBJ2-7; 8 bases line up with TRBD1. The J segment lost 4 bases and the V segment lost 5 bases, leaving 10 bases of the junction unmatched. This CDR3 contains 15 residues. Looked up from germline, CDR1 is SGHVS and CDR2 is FNYEAQ. The CDR3 coding sequence is TGTGCCAGCAGCGGTGCGATGGGACAGGTGTACGAGCAGTACTTC. This gives the protein CASSGAMGQVYEQYF.

The chain uses TRBV25-1 and TRBJ2-5; D is perhaps TRBD1 (6 bases). Germline CDR1 is MGHDK and CDR2 is SYGVNS. This CDR3 is 15 amino acids long. Trimming pared 4 bases from V and 2 bases from J, leaving 14 bases between. The CDR3: CASSGGSQGQETQYF. Here the CDR3 DNA reads TGTGCCAGCAGTGGGGGTTCACAGGGTCAAGAGACCCAGTACTTC.

J is TRBJ2-3 and V is TRBV5-5, with no clear D. This CDR3 has 11 amino acids. Trimming removed 0 bases at V and 6 bases at J, with 2 bases between. The germline V gene has CDR1 SGHKS and CDR2 YYEKEE (reference sequence). This CDR3 is CASSLGDTQYF. The CDR3 region has the DNA TGTGCCAGCAGCTTGGGGGATACGCAGTATTTT.

The chain recombines TRBV14 with TRBJ2-7; possibly TRBD1 for D (5 bases). V dropped 2 bases and J dropped 6 bases, with 17 bases sitting between them. There are 15 residues in the CDR3. CDR1 SGHDN and CDR2 FVKESK come from the germline V gene. CDR3 DNA: TGTGCCAGCAGCCAAAATGTGTTGACAGTGAGCGAGCAGTACTTC. It encodes CASSQNVLTVSEQYF.

The J gene is TRBJ2-1, the V gene TRBV5-1; the match to TRBD1 covers 8 bases. Germline CDR1 reads SGHRS; CDR2 reads YFSETQ. The CDR3 runs 16 residues. J was trimmed by 7 bases and V by 4 bases; bases with no gene match: 13. CDR3 protein: CASSRDRTTHVNEQFF. The CDR3 region has the DNA TGCGCCAGCAGCCGGGACAGGACTACGCATGTGAATGAGCAGTTCTTC. The variable domain in full, with the rest retrieved from reference TRBV5-1 and TRBJ2-1, is KAGVTQTPRYLIKTRGQQVTLSCSPISGHRSVSWYQQTPGQGLQFLFEYFSETQRNKGNFPGRFSGRQFSNSRSEMNVSTLELGDSALYLCASSRDRTTHVNEQFFGPGTRLTVL.